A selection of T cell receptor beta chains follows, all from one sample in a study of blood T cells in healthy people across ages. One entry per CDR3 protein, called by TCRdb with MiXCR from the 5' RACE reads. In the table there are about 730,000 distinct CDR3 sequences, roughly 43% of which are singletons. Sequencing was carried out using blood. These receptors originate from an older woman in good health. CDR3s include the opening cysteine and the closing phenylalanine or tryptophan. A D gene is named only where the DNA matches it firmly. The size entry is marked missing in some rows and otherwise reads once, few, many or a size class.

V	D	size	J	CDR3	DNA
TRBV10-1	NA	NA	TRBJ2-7	CASSESISYEQYF	TGCGCCAGCAGTGAGAGCATCTCCTACGAGCAGTACTTC
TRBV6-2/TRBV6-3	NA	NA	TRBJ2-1	CASNNQGALGGRSGEQFF	TGTGCCAGCAACAATCAGGGGGCGCTTGGCGGGAGAAGCGGTGAGCAGTTCTTC
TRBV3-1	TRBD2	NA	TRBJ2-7	CASSPWGTSGHEQYF	TGTGCCAGCAGCCCCTGGGGGACTAGCGGCCATGAGCAGTACTTC
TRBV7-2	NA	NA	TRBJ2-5	CASSLDMGAETQYF	TGTGCCAGCAGCTTAGATATGGGGGCAGAGACCCAGTACTTC
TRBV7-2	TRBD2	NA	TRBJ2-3	CASSLLAGEGTDTQYF	TGTGCCAGCAGCTTATTAGCGGGAGAGGGCACAGATACGCAGTATTTT
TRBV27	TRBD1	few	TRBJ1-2	CASSLRQGTEGYTF	TGTGCCAGCAGTCTCCGACAGGGGACAGAAGGCTACACCTTC
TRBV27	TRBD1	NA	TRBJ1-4	CASSHSGTGGEKLFF	TGTGCCAGCAGTCACTCCGGGACAGGGGGTGAAAAACTGTTTTTT
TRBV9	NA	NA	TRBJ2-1	CASTSEGALEQFF	TGTGCCAGCACCTCGGAGGGGGCGCTTGAGCAGTTCTTC
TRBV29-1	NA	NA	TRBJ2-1	CSVEVYGGTNNEQFF	TGCAGCGTTGAAGTATATGGCGGGACCAACAATGAGCAGTTCTTC
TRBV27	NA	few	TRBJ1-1	CASSLKGFITEAFF	TGTGCCAGCAGTTTAAAGGGATTTATCACTGAAGCTTTCTTT
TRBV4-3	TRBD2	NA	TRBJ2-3	CASSQSSGRAQWVGGDTQYF	TGCGCCAGCAGCCAATCTAGCGGGAGGGCCCAATGGGTCGGGGGGGATACGCAGTATTTT
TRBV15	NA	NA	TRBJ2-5	CATSRDRKETQYF	TGTGCCACCAGCAGAGACAGGAAAGAGACCCAGTACTTC
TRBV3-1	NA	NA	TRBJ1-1	CASSQIEGAEAFF	TGTGCCAGCAGCCAAATTGAAGGGGCTGAAGCTTTCTTT
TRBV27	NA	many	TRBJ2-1	CASSSVTRDYEQFF	TGTGCCAGCAGTTCCGTGACTAGGGATTATGAGCAGTTCTTC
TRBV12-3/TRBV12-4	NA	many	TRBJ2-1	CASTQSTGTSSYNEQFF	TGTGCCAGCACCCAGTCGACCGGGACAAGCTCCTACAATGAGCAGTTCTTC
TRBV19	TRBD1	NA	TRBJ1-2	CASNRQGGNYGYTF	TGTGCCAGTAATCGACAGGGGGGGAACTATGGCTACACCTTC
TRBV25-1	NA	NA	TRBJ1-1	CASSQPLIGRDTEAFF	TGTGCCAGCAGTCAGCCCCTAATCGGTCGGGACACTGAAGCTTTCTTT
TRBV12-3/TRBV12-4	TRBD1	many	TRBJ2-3	CASSQRQGADTQYF	TGTGCCAGCAGCCAAAGACAGGGGGCAGATACGCAGTATTTT
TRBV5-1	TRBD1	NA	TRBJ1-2	CASSPQPGQGAGYTF	TGCGCCAGCAGCCCGCAACCGGGACAGGGGGCCGGCTACACCTTC
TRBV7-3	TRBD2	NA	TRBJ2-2	CASSASPVAGRHTGELFF	TGTGCCAGCAGCGCAAGCCCCGTAGCGGGGAGGCACACCGGGGAGCTGTTTTTT
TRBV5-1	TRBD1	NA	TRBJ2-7	CASSLAGTGGSVYEQYF	TGCGCCAGCAGCTTGGCCGGGACAGGGGGATCCGTCTACGAGCAGTACTTC
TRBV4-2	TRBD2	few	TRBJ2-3	CASSQEKRGATDTQYF	TGTGCCAGCAGCCAAGAGAAGCGGGGAGCCACAGATACGCAGTATTTT
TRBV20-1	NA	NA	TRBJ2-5	CSSHPGSIQETQYF	TGCAGTTCTCACCCCGGGAGTATTCAAGAGACCCAGTACTTC
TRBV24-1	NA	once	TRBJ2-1	CATSAGVSNEQFF	TGTGCCACCAGTGCGGGGGTCTCCAATGAGCAGTTCTTC